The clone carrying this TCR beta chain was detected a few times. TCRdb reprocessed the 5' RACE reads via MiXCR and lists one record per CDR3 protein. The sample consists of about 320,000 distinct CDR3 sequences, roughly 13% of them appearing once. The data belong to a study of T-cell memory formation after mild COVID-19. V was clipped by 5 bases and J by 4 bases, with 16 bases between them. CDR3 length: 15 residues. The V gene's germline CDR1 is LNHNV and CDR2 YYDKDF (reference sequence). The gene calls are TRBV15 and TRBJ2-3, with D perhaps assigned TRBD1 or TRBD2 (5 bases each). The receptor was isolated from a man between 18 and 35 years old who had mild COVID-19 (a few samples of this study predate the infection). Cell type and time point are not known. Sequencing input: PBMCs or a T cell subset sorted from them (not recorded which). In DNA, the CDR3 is TGTGCCACCAGCGGGGGAAGGGTTGGGGCAGATACGCAGTATTTT. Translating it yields CATSGGRVGADTQYF.